This passage covers 18 T cell receptor beta chains from one sample sequenced in a study of blood T cell repertoires in COVID-19. The data were produced by immunoSEQ multiplex PCR, yet TCRdb's version contains in-frame clones alone and is incomplete. The data hold approximately 150,000 clones, with 81% observed a single time. The sequenced material came from peripheral blood. The receptors here all came from a human donor in a cohort sampled during active COVID-19.

This chain connects TRBV5-1 to TRBJ2-3; 16 nucleotides match TRBD2. The CDR3 runs 16 residues. Looked up from germline, CDR1 is SGHRS and CDR2 is YFSETQ. V was clipped by 4 bases and J by 6 bases; unmatched bases: 5. The CDR3 sequence is CASSVPGLAGGDTQYF. DNA of the CDR3: TGCGCCAGCAGCGTGCCGGGACTAGCGGGAGGGGATACGCAGTATTTT.

This chain connects TRBV6-1 to TRBJ1-6, with TRBD1 identical over 8 bases. Germline V gene data show CDR1 as MNHNS and CDR2 as SASEGT. The CDR3 sequence is 15 residues long. With 3 bases clipped from V and 6 bases from J, the junction kept 4 bases outside the gene matches. The CDR3 DNA reads as TGTGCCAGCAGTGAGTGGACAGGGAGTAATTCACCCCTCCACTTT. Translating gives CASSEWTGSNSPLHF.

This chain uses TRBV14 with TRBJ2-1, with 10 bases lining up with TRBD2. There are 16 residues in the CDR3. After removal of 4 bases from V and 9 bases from J, the junction contained 12 bases not matched to a gene. CDR1 is SGHDN and CDR2 is FVKESK in the germline V gene. CDR3 amino acids: CASSPLKLAGAGEQFF. CDR3 nucleotide sequence: TGTGCCAGCAGCCCCCTGAAGCTAGCGGGAGCGGGTGAGCAGTTCTTC.

J is TRBJ1-2 and V is TRBV6-5; possibly TRBD1 for D (6 bases). Trimming left V 5 bases short and J 2 bases short, with 15 bases between. Germline V CDR1 and CDR2: MNHEY, SVGAGI. The CDR3 has 15 amino acids. The CDR3 region has the DNA TGTGCCAGCAGTACACAGGGAACGCGGAACTATGGCTACACCTTC. It is translated as CASSTQGTRNYGYTF.

The chain links TRBV7-2 to TRBJ2-5; 7 bases map to TRBD2. V lost 0 bases to trimming and J lost 6 bases; unmatched junction nucleotides: 13. The germline V gene encodes CDR1 SGHTA and CDR2 FQGNSA. CDR3 length equals 17 residues. This chain's CDR3 is CASSLAIAGGFSKTQYF. DNA for the CDR3: TGTGCCAGCAGCTTAGCCATAGCGGGTGGGTTTTCGAAGACCCAGTACTTC.

The chain has TRBV7-9 and TRBJ2-7, with a possible D match to TRBD1 (6 bases). Trimming took 4 bases from V and 2 from J, leaving 15 bases between them. Germline CDR1 reads SEHNR; CDR2 reads FQNEAQ (reference sequence). CDR3 length equals 15 residues. CDR3 sequence: CASSSTGRGPYEQYF. CDR3 bases: TGTGCCAGCAGCTCCACGGGCAGGGGTCCCTACGAGCAGTACTTC.

This clone was counted once. The chain carries TRBV7-9 and TRBJ1-6, with a weak D call TRBD1 (5 bases). From germline, CDR1 is SEHNR and CDR2 FQNEAQ (reference sequence). V was clipped by 1 base and J by 6 bases, with 16 bases between them. The CDR3 runs 17 residues. CDR3 DNA: TGTGCCAGCAGCTTAGGTATCGGTCGGGGGATTAATTCACCCCTCCACTTT. Encoded protein: CASSLGIGRGINSPLHF.

CDR3 sequence: CASSPRQTSYEQYF. The CDR3 DNA sequence: TGTGCCAGCTCACCACGGCAGACTTCCTACGAGCAGTACTTC. V is TRBV18 and J is TRBJ2-7; D unresolved. Trimming removed 1 base from V and 1 base from J, with 8 bases in between. The germline gives CDR1 KGHSH, CDR2 LQKENI. There are 14 residues in the CDR3. The whole variable domain, filled in from reference TRBV18 and TRBJ2-7, reads NAGVMQNPRHLVRRRGQEARLRCSPMKGHSHVYWYRQLPEEGLKFMVYLQKENIIDESGMPKERFSAEFPKEGPSILRIQQVVRGDSAAYFCASSPRQTSYEQYFGPGTRLTVT.

The V gene is TRBV6-5, the J gene TRBJ2-5; TRBD2 matches at 10 bases. Losses at the gene ends were 4 bases for V and 4 bases for J; bases not matched to a gene: 6. Germline-derived CDR1 and CDR2 are MNHEY and SVGAGI. CDR3 size: 15 residues. DNA for the CDR3: TGTGCCAGCAGTTGGCTAGCGGGAGCTCGAGAGACCCAGTACTTC. Translation gives CASSWLAGARETQYF.

The gene calls are TRBV4-1 and TRBJ2-7, with D possibly being TRBD2 (7 bases). V was cut by 2 bases and J by 0 bases, with 14 bases left in between. This CDR3 spans 16 amino acids. Germline loops: CDR1 MGHRA, CDR2 YSYEKL. Here the CDR3 reads CASSQLYGGPSYEQYF. In DNA, the CDR3 is TGCGCCAGCAGCCAACTCTACGGGGGGCCCTCCTACGAGCAGTACTTC.

CDR3 bases: TGTGCCAGCACACAGGACTCTGGGGCCAACGTCCTGACTTTC. Its protein is CASTQDSGANVLTF. V gene TRBV28 combines with J gene TRBJ2-6, with D perhaps TRBD1 (5 bases). Germline-derived CDR1 and CDR2 are MDHEN and SYDVKM. Trimming removed 7 bases at V and 0 bases at J, with 7 bases between. The CDR3 extends over 14 amino acids.

The rearrangement joins TRBV7-9 to TRBJ1-5, with D tentatively TRBD1 (6 bases). Germline loops: CDR1 SEHNR, CDR2 FQNEAQ (reference sequence). The V end lost 1 base, the J end lost 6 bases, and 7 bases lay between the germline ends. There are 13 residues in the CDR3. In nucleotides, the CDR3 is TGTGCCAGCAGCTTAGGGGGGCCTCAGCCCCAGCATTTT. Its translation: CASSLGGPQPQHF.

V and J are TRBV11-3 and TRBJ2-3; D is undetermined. V lost 4 bases and J lost 3, with 5 bases in between. The CDR3 is 12 amino acids. Germline assignment: CDR1 SGHNT and CDR2 YENEEA. CDR3 residues: CASSSRTDTQYF. The CDR3 coding sequence is TGTGCCAGCAGCTCTCGTACAGATACGCAGTATTTT.

The chain uses TRBV24-1 and TRBJ1-4; possible D gene TRBD1, 6 bases. V was clipped by 3 bases and J by 3 bases, with 13 bases between them. Looked up from germline, CDR1 is KGHDR and CDR2 is SFDVKD. This CDR3 spans 16 amino acids. Here the CDR3 reads CATSDRRSGANEKLFF. In DNA form, the CDR3 reads TGTGCCACCAGTGATAGGCGCTCAGGGGCTAATGAAAAACTGTTTTTT.

The chain carries TRBV20-1 and TRBJ1-4; D call uncertain. Germline V gene data show CDR1 as DFQATT and CDR2 as SNEGSKA (reference sequence). This CDR3 comprises 15 residues. With 3 bases removed from V and 8 bases from J, the gap between germline ends came to 19 bases. The CDR3 spells CSASKVAGVEEKLFF. CDR3 sequence (DNA): TGCAGTGCTAGTAAGGTGGCCGGGGTTGAGGAAAAACTGTTTTTT.

The chain has TRBV9 and TRBJ2-7; TRBD2 agrees at 7 bases. The germline V gene encodes CDR1 SGDLS and CDR2 YYNGEE. This CDR3 is 15 amino acids long. V was pared by 4 bases and J by 2 bases, with 9 bases of the junction left unmatched. The CDR3 protein is CASSPEVGGPYEQYF. CDR3 coding DNA: TGTGCCAGCAGCCCAGAAGTGGGAGGGCCCTACGAGCAGTACTTC.

This clone appeared a few times. The same CDR3 arises from other DNA sequences in this sample as well. V and J are TRBV9 and TRBJ2-6, with D perhaps matching TRBD2 (6 bases). This CDR3 comprises 15 residues. Germline CDR1 is SGDLS and CDR2 is YYNGEE. Trimming left V 3 bases short and J 1 base short, with 8 bases between. The CDR3 region has the DNA TGTGCCAGCAGCGCGGGGGAGTCTGGGGCCAACGTCCTGACTTTC. The encoded protein is CASSAGESGANVLTF. The full variable domain, with the rest looked up from reference TRBV9 and TRBJ2-6, is DSGVTQTPKHLITATGQRVTLRCSPRSGDLSVYWYQQSLDQGLQFLIQYYNGEERAKGNILERFSAQQFPDLHSELNLSSLELGDSALYFCASSAGESGANVLTFGAGSRLTVL.

The V gene is TRBV9, the J gene TRBJ1-4; D is possibly TRBD1 (6 bases). Germline CDR1 and CDR2: SGDLS and YYNGEE. The CDR3 is 14 amino acids. V was shortened by 3 bases and J by 8 bases, with 14 bases between the two germline ends. This CDR3 reads CASSEGGAQEKLFF. DNA of the CDR3: TGTGCCAGCAGCGAGGGGGGGGCGCAGGAAAAACTGTTTTTT.